The source of this T cell receptor (beta chain) is a study of blood T cell repertoires in COVID-19. V lost 3 bases, J lost 1 base, and 12 bases lay in between. The CDR3 covers 15 residues. Germline CDR1 is KGHSH and CDR2 is LQKENI. Profiled with immunoSEQ multiplex PCR; TCRdb holds only in-frame clones, not every one. The sample shows 150,000 to 250,000 clones, about 80% of them seen only once. Source material: PBMCs or T cells enriched from blood (not recorded which). This receptor was identified in a man aged 40-49 years who had recovered from COVID-19. The chain couples TRBV18 to TRBJ1-1; D remains ambiguous. The CDR3 region has the DNA TGTGCCAGCTCACCCCCACCACAGAGGAACACTGAAGCTTTCTTT. Translation gives CASSPPPQRNTEAFF.